This T cell receptor beta chain was documented in a study of T cell responses to AZD1222 COVID-19 vaccine. The study's findings and limits: White British people made up most donors, females outnumbered males, and clonal diversity was possibly underestimated.

As concerns this clone: Its matching antigen is unknown.

Germline V gene data show CDR1 as LNHDA and CDR2 as SQIVND (reference sequence). The CDR3 runs 16 residues. With V trimmed by 1 base and J by 5 bases, 9 bases remained unmatched. Sequencing used immunoSEQ multiplex PCR; TCRdb keeps in-frame clones, though not all of them. This sample has 65,000 to 95,000 clones, with more than 75% found just once. Sequenced material: peripheral blood, taken on day 0 of AZD1222 vaccination. The receptor was isolated from an adult in good health. V usage is TRBV19 and J usage is TRBJ2-5; 8 nucleotides line up with TRBD2. The DNA for the CDR3 is TGTGCCAGTAGTATAGCCCTCGGGACTAGTCGTGAGACCCAGTACTTC. Encoded protein: CASSIALGTSRETQYF.